These T cell receptor beta chains were read from a single sample in a study of immune cell composition in non-small cell lung cancer. Only in-frame clones appear in the TCRdb table, and some are missing; sequencing was by immunoSEQ multiplex PCR. The table has about 1,100 clones, approximately 85% seen once. Sequenced sample: lung tumor tissue. The receptor set was obtained from a human donor with non-small cell lung cancer. Each CDR3 is given without its conserved first and last residue.

TRBJ2-7	TRBV19	ASSMDKNEQY
TRBJ2-5	TRBV6-1	ASTRNGLQETQY
TRBJ2-2	TRBV10-3	AIGSSGGHTGELF
TRBJ1-4	TRBV6-1	ASSEAQGANEKLF
TRBJ2-3	TRBV4-1	ASADRGTDTQY
TRBJ1-6	TRBV4-3	ASSQARGSPLH
TRBJ2-7	TRBV7-9	ASSLTSAPYEQY
TRBJ2-3	TRBV29-1	SVTTGSTDTQY
TRBJ2-7	TRBV28	ASSIQGTRDEQY
TRBJ2-7	TRBV6-1	ASRYREEGYEQY
TRBJ1-1	TRBV19	ARSGGDRAFKFLNTEAF
TRBJ2-2	TRBV4-1	ASSQIGGDGELF
TRBJ2-2	TRBV5-5	ASSFRTVNTGELF
TRBJ2-7	TRBV19	ASTAEYRGVYEQY
TRBJ1-5	TRBV5-5	ASSFRVAQSNQPQH
TRBJ2-2	TRBV7-2	ASSPRTSGVTGELF
TRBJ2-1	TRBV7-2	ASSLAEVGAHEQF
TRBJ2-1	TRBV7-6	ASSSTSGIYNEQF
TRBJ1-3	TRBV5-6	ASSLGWTSGNTIY
TRBJ2-7	TRBV29-1	SVGDSGGSYEQY
TRBJ1-1	TRBV4-2	ASSFSTEAF
TRBJ2-1	TRBV6-1	ASSEGGPPDNEQF
TRBJ1-1	TRBV18	ASSLDRIDTNTEAF
.	TRBV7-2	ASIISSDGGGEQY
TRBJ1-5	TRBV5-1	ASSPGGSNQPQH
TRBJ1-5	TRBV4-2	ASSTDVRSNQPQH
TRBJ2-2	TRBV6-6	AISRSEGSGELF
TRBJ2-1	TRBV5-1	ASSLAGGGSRQNEQF
TRBJ2-1	TRBV7-2	ASSYGLAEQF
TRBJ2-1	TRBV19	ASSTWTGTYNEQF
TRBJ2-3	TRBV7-9	ASSHRVGTGGADTQY
.	TRBV7-9	ASSNPGQNPYEQY
TRBJ2-5	TRBV11-2	ASRGAGGGAVLKTQY
TRBJ1-6	TRBV4-3	ASSQVLSSYNSPLH
TRBJ1-5	TRBV4-2	ASSQPSGWDNQPQH
TRBJ2-1	TRBV19	ASSIAGLAGVTYSYNEQF
TRBJ2-3	TRBV28	ASSPPGEVQY
TRBJ1-1	TRBV6-5	ASSYATGQKAF
TRBJ1-1	TRBV6-5	ASSYWQLNTEAF
TRBJ1-2	TRBV27	ASSPYSGTDYYGYT
TRBJ1-4	TRBV4-2	ASSQGLPTGAPTNEKLF
.	TRBV11-2	ASSLVPLGAGSYEQY
TRBJ2-2	TRBV30	AWSVRDRDTGELF
TRBJ2-2	TRBV27	ASSLLGQNTGELF
TRBJ2-7	TRBV28	ASSPPERGTYEQY
TRBJ1-2	TRBV7-9	ASRDSNYGYT
TRBJ2-7	TRBV7-3	ASSLSSGGPYEQY
TRBJ2-7	TRBV7-2	ASSLVSSKYEQY
TRBJ1-1	TRBV30	AWSKTPGHYNTEAF
TRBJ2-1	TRBV5-5	ASSLANYNEQF
TRBJ1-1	TRBV15	ATSPLGGGDTEAF
TRBJ2-7	TRBV7-2	ASSFQAGVTYEQY
TRBJ2-1	TRBV6-5	ASSLTSGGLFGQF